These 5 T cell receptor beta chains were all obtained from the same sample, sequenced in a study of cytomegalovirus exposure and HLA in healthy donors (dated by TCRdb to 2016 to 2017). The protocol used for the library was the immunoSEQ multiplex PCR assay. A mixture of 60 forward primers for TCR Vbeta segments and 13 reverse primers for TCR Jbeta segments was used in the multiplex PCR. TCRdb stores this immuneACCESS table with in-frame sequences only. Part of the clones is absent; in the studies checked, under half of the shortfall reflects unresolved V genes, and no reason is known for the rest. The sample table gives tens of thousands of clones. Jointly, the top ten make up 3% to 4% of the sample. What was sequenced was PBMCs. These receptors came from a female donor in good health and CMV-seropositive.

The chain uses TRBV6-5 and TRBJ2-7; 9 bases agree with TRBD2. Germline V gene sequence: CDR1 MNHEY, CDR2 SVGAGI. The CDR3 sequence is 14 residues long. Trimming took 5 bases from V and 4 from J; bases not matched to a gene: 6. DNA for the CDR3: TGTGCCAGCAGTCCCGGGACTAGCATTTACGAGCAGTACTTC. Amino acid sequence: CASSPGTSIYEQYF.

The chain recombines TRBV7-9 with TRBJ2-1, with TRBD2 identical over 7 bases. In germline, CDR1 is SEHNR, CDR2 FQNEAQ (reference sequence). Trimming cost V 5 bases and J 1 base; bases outside gene matches: 8. This CDR3 contains 16 residues. CDR3 residues: CASSEPLASSYNEQFF. DNA of the CDR3: TGTGCCAGCAGCGAACCACTAGCGTCATCCTACAATGAGCAGTTCTTC.

DNA of the CDR3: TGTGCCAGCAGCTTAGGGACTAGCGGGGGGGCGCAGTATTTT. This codes for CASSLGTSGGAQYF. The chain is built from TRBV7-8 and TRBJ2-3; TRBD2 aligns across 15 bases. This CDR3 spans 14 amino acids. Germline V lookup: CDR1 SGHVS, CDR2 FQNEAQ. V was pared by 1 base and J by 10 bases, with 0 bases of the junction left unmatched.

This chain joins TRBV5-1 and TRBJ1-1, with 7 nucleotides matching TRBD1. Germline V lookup: CDR1 SGHRS, CDR2 YFSETQ. This CDR3 comprises 16 residues. V was clipped by 4 bases and J by 3 bases; unmatched bases: 12. The CDR3 spells CASSRTGTDFYTEAFF. The CDR3 DNA sequence: TGCGCCAGCAGCAGGACCGGGACAGACTTCTACACTGAAGCTTTCTTT.

The chain links TRBV11-3 to TRBJ2-3, with TRBD2 as a possible D gene (6 bases). Trimming removed 6 bases from V and 0 bases from J, with 7 bases in between. The V gene's germline CDR1 is SGHNT and CDR2 YENEEA. CDR3 length: 13 residues. The DNA for the CDR3 is TGTGCCAGCAGAGGACTAAGCACAGATACGCAGTATTTT. Translating gives CASRGLSTDTQYF.